This T cell receptor (beta chain) was sequenced in a study of glioma-infiltrating T cells after dendritic cell vaccination. In the study overall: Treatment, given 2003 to 2012, was autologous tumor lysate-pulsed dendritic cell vaccination.

Profiling relied on immunoSEQ multiplex PCR, and the TCRdb table lists in-frame clones only, not all of them. Altogether approximately 82,000 clones are present, over 85% being singletons, with the ten largest covering approximately 3.2%. The V and J ends lost 6 bases and 2 bases respectively, with 14 bases between them. CDR3 size: 15 residues. Germline V gene data show CDR1 as MNHEY and CDR2 as SVGAGI. Sequencing was performed on blood, taken before dendritic cell vaccination. The origin of this receptor is a human donor with glioblastoma. The chain has TRBV6-5 and TRBJ1-5; D gene ambiguous. This chain's CDR3 is CASSLGRMGNQPQHF. The CDR3 nucleotides read TGTGCCAGCAGCTTGGGCCGAATGGGCAATCAGCCCCAGCATTTT.